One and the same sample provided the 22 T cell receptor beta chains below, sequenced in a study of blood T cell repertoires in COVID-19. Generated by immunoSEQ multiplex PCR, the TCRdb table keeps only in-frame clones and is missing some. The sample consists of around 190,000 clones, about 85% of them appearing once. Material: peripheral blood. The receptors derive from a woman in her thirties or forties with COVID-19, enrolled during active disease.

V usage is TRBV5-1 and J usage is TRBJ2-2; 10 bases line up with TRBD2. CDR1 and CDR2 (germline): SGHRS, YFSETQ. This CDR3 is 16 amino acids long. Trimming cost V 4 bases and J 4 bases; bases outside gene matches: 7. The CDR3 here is CASSSSGRSGTGELFF. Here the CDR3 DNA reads TGCGCCAGCAGCAGTAGCGGGAGGTCTGGCACCGGGGAGCTGTTTTTT.

The CDR3 loop is CASSQVGRAFNQPQHF. CDR3 in DNA: TGCGCCAGCAGCCAAGTAGGCAGGGCCTTTAATCAGCCCCAGCATTTT. The chain uses TRBV4-1 and TRBJ1-5; tentatively, D is TRBD1 (5 bases). Trimming removed 1 base from V and 4 bases from J, with 14 bases in between. CDR3 size: 16 residues. Per germline, CDR1 MGHRA and CDR2 YSYEKL.

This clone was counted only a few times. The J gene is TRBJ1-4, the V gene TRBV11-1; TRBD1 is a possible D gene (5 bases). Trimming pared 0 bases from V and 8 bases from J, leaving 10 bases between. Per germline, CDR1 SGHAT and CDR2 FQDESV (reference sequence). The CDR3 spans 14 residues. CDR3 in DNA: TGTGCCAGCAGCTTAGCAGGGGCCGGAGAAAAACTGTTTTTT. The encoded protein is CASSLAGAGEKLFF.

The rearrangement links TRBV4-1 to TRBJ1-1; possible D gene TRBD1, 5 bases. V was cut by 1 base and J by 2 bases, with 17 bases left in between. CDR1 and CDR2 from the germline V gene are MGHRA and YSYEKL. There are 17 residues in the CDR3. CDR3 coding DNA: TGCGCCAGCAGCCAAGGAGGAGGGGATAGCGGAAACACTGAAGCTTTCTTT. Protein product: CASSQGGGDSGNTEAFF.

The CDR3 protein is CATTDREAFF. The CDR3 bases are TGTGCCACCACAGACAGAGAAGCTTTCTTT. The chain carries TRBV15 and TRBJ1-1, with D possibly TRBD1 on 5 matching bases. Trimming pared 7 bases from V and 8 bases from J, leaving 8 bases between. Germline CDR1 and CDR2: LNHNV and YYDKDF (reference sequence). The CDR3 spans 10 residues. Combining the CDR3 with reference TRBV15 and TRBJ1-1 gives the whole variable domain DAMVIQNPRYQVTQFGKPVTLSCSQTLNHNVMYWYQQKSSQAPKLLFHYYDKDFNNEADTPDNFQSRRPNTSFCFLDIRSPGLGDTAMYLCATTDREAFFGQGTRLTVV.

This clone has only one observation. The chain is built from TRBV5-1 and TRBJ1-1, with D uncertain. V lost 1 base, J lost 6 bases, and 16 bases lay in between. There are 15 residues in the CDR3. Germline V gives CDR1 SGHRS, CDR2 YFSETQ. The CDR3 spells CASSLNGARGAEAFF. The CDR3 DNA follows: TGCGCCAGCAGCTTGAATGGTGCGCGCGGAGCTGAAGCTTTCTTT. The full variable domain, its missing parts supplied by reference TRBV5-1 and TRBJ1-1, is KAGVTQTPRYLIKTRGQQVTLSCSPISGHRSVSWYQQTPGQGLQFLFEYFSETQRNKGNFPGRFSGRQFSNSRSEMNVSTLELGDSALYLCASSLNGARGAEAFFGQGTRLTVV.

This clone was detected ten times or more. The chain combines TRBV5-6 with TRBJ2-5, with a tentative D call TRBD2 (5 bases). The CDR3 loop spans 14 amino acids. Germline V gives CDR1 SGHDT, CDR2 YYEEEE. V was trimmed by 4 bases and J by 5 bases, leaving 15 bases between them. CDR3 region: CASSPYGGWETQYF. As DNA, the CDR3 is TGTGCCAGCAGCCCCTACGGAGGTTGGGAGACCCAGTACTTC.

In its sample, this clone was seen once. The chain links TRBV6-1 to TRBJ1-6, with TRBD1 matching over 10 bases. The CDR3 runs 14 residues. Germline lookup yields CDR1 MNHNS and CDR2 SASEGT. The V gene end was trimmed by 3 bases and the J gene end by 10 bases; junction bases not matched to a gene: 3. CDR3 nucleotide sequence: TGTGCCAGCAGTGAGAGGGACAGGGGCTCACCCCTCCACTTT. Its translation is CASSERDRGSPLHF.

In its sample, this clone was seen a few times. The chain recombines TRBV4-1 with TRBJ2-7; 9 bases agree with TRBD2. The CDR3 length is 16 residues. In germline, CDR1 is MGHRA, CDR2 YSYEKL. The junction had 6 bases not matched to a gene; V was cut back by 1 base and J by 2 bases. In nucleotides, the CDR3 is TGCGCCAGCAGCCAAGGGGATAGCGGGGGAGCCTACGAGCAGTACTTC. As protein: CASSQGDSGGAYEQYF.

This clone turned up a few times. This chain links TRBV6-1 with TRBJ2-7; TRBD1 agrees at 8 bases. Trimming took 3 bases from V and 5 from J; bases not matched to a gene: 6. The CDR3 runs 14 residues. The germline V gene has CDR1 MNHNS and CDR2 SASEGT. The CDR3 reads CASSDWGQENEQYF. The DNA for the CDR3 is TGTGCCAGCAGTGATTGGGGACAGGAGAACGAGCAGTACTTC.

The CDR3 bases are TGTGCCAGCAGCTTAGGGTCCCTAGTCTCTGGAAACACCATATATTTT. Amino acid sequence: CASSLGSLVSGNTIYF. The chain couples TRBV11-2 to TRBJ1-3; D unresolved. CDR1 is SGHAT, CDR2 FQNNGV, per germline. V was shortened by 1 base and J by 0 bases, with 10 bases between the two germline ends. CDR3 length equals 16 residues.

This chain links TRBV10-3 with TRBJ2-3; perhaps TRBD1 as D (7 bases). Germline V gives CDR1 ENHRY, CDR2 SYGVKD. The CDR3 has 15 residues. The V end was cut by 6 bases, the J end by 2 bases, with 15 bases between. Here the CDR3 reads CAIRLRGVDTDTQYF. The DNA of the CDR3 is TGTGCCATCAGGCTCAGGGGGGTCGACACAGATACGCAGTATTTT.

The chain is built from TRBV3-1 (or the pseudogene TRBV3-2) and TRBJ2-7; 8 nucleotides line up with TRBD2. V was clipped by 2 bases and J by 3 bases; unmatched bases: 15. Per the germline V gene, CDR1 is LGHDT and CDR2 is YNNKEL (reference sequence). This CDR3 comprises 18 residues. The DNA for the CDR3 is TGTGCCAGCAGCCAATCCGTGCCGCTCGGGGGGGACCACTACGAGCAGTACTTC. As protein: CASSQSVPLGGDHYEQYF.

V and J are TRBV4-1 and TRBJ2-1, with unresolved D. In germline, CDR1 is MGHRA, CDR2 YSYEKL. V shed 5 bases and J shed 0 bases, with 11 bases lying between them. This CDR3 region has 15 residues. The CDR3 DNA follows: TGCGCCAGCAGCTCCACAGCCAGCTCCTACAATGAGCAGTTCTTC. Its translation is CASSSTASSYNEQFF.

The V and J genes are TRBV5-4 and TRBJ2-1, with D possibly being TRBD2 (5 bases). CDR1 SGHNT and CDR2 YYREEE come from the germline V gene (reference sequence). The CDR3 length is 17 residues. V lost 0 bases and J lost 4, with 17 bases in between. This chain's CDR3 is CASSLGSGNHNYNEQFF. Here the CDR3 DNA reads TGTGCCAGCAGCTTGGGGAGCGGCAACCATAATTACAATGAGCAGTTCTTC.

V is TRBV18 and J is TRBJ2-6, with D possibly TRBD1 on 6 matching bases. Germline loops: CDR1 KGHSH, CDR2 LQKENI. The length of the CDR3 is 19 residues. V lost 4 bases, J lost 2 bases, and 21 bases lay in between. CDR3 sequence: CASSQQQGSYSTGANVLTF. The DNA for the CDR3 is TGTGCCAGCTCACAGCAACAGGGTTCGTATTCAACTGGGGCCAACGTCCTGACTTTC.

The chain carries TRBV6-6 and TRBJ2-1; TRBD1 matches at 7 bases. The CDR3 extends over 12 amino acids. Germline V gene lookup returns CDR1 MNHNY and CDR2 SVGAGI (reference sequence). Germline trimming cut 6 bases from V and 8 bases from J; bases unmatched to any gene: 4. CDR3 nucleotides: TGTGCCAGCAGGCCCACAGGGGATGAGCAGTTCTTC. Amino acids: CASRPTGDEQFF.

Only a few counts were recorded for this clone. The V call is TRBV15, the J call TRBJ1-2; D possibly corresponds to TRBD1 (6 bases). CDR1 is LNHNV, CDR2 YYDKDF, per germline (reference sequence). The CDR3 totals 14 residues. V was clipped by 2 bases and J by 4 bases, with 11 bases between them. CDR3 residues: CATSRPLGGYGYTF. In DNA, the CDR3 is TGTGCCACCAGCAGACCCCTAGGGGGCTATGGCTACACCTTC.

CDR3 nucleotide sequence: TGCAGTGCTAGTCCTCCGGGACTAGCGGGAGGTGAGGGAGATACGCAGTATTTT. Translation: CSASPPGLAGGEGDTQYF. The chain carries TRBV20-1 and TRBJ2-3; 15 positions match TRBD2. The germline CDR1 and CDR2 sequences are DFQATT and SNEGSKA (reference sequence). V lost 3 bases, J lost 5 bases, and 12 bases stayed unmatched. This CDR3 has 18 residues.

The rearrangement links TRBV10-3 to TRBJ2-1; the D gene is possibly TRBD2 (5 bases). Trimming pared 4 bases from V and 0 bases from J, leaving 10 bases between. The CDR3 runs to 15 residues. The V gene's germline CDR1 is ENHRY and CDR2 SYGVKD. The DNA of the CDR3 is TGTGCCATCAGTGGGCGGGTGGCCTCCTACAATGAGCAGTTCTTC. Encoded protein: CAISGRVASYNEQFF.

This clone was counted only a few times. The CDR3 reads CASSLYSHGYTF. CDR3 bases: TGTGCCAGCAGTTTATACAGCCATGGCTACACCTTC. The rearrangement uses TRBV28 and TRBJ1-2; D gene ambiguous. V lost 1 base and J 6 bases, leaving 6 bases between the germline ends. There are 12 residues in the CDR3. The germline V gene encodes CDR1 MDHEN and CDR2 SYDVKM.

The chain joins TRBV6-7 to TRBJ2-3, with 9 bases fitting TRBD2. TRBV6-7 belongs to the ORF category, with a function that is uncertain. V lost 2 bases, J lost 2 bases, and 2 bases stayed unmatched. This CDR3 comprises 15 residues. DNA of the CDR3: TGTGCCAGCAGTTACCAGGGACTAGCCACAGATACGCAGTATTTT. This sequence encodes CASSYQGLATDTQYF.